This paragraph covers one TCR beta chain sequence. The antigen remains undetermined. The V gene lost 3 bases and the J gene lost 0 bases, with 12 bases spanning the gap. The CDR3 runs to 15 residues. CDR1 LNHNV and CDR2 YYDKDF come from the germline V gene (reference sequence). Produced via immunoSEQ multiplex PCR; TCRdb's table is partial and in-frame only. This table holds about 130,000 clones, almost 85% found once. This specimen comes from a study of cytomegalovirus exposure and HLA in healthy donors. Study-level information: Later analysis reported that the approximately 120 validation repertoires shared the platform of the approximately 670 first-cohort repertoires. Overall study results and limits: CMV antigen specificity was confirmed in vitro for three CMV-associated chains. The tendency of first-cohort TCR clusters to co-occur in the 100 to 150 validation repertoires emerged from a later analysis.

Specimen: PBMCs. The source of this sequence is a young man in good health and CMV-seropositive. The chain is built from TRBV15 and TRBJ2-7; TRBD2 might be the D (5 bases). The DNA for the CDR3 is TGTGCCACCAGCAGTGGACTGACTTTCTCCTACGAGCAGTACTTC. Its protein product is CATSSGLTFSYEQYF.